These 2 T cell receptor beta chains were sequenced from one sample in a study of T-cell memory formation after mild COVID-19. One entry per CDR3 protein results from TCRdb running MiXCR on the 5' RACE reads. Among a few hundred thousand distinct CDR3 sequences listed, approximately 19% were seen once. The sequenced sample consisted of PBMCs or a T cell subset sorted from them (not recorded which). Receptor source: a man younger than 35 who had mild COVID-19 (a few samples of this study predate the infection). Cell type and time point are not known.

This clonotype was observed a handful of times. The rearrangement uses TRBV7-2 and TRBJ1-1; D is possibly TRBD1 (5 bases). The V end was cut by 4 bases, the J end by 8 bases, with 14 bases between. Germline CDR1 and CDR2: SGHTA and FQGNSA. There are 13 residues in the CDR3. Here the CDR3 reads CASSYLLRGEAFF. The CDR3 bases are TGTGCCAGCAGCTACCTTCTTAGGGGCGAAGCTTTCTTT.

This chain uses TRBV9 with TRBJ1-5; D gene uncertain. V was cut by 0 bases and J by 6 bases, with 16 bases left in between. The CDR3 sequence is 16 residues long. Germline-derived CDR1 and CDR2 are SGDLS and YYNGEE. The CDR3 bases are TGTGCCAGCAGCGTAGCTCCTGACGTCTCGGGTCAGCCCCAGCATTTT. The encoded protein is CASSVAPDVSGQPQHF.